Only a few counts were recorded for the clone carrying this T cell receptor (beta chain). Antigen unknown. Amplified TCR beta CDR3 regions came from RNA transcripts. HTBI primers were employed in a first-round RT-PCR of the TCR CDR3. TCRdb reprocessed the multiplex PCR reads via MiXCR and lists one record per CDR3 protein. The table shows hundreds of thousands of distinct CDR3 sequences, with approximately 15% occurring only once. The data were obtained in a study of T cells in Graves' hyperthyroidism and ophthalmopathy. Study outcomes and limitations: The majority of expanded thyroid clonotypes above 0.001 also appeared in blood.

The study excluded patients with uncontrolled infection, other autoimmune disease, pregnancy or lactation. V gave up 6 bases and J gave up 5 bases, with 20 bases separating them. The CDR3 extends over 15 amino acids. The receptor's source is a woman between 18 and 29 years old with Graves' hyperthyroidism. This rearrangement joins TRBV6-7 to TRBJ2-7; TRBD1 is a possible D gene (6 bases). TRBV6-7 is assigned to the ORF class and has an uncertain function. The sequenced material came from blood. The CDR3 reads CASRHPPRTEDEQYF. As DNA, the CDR3 is TGTGCCAGCAGGCACCCCCCCAGGACAGAAGACGAGCAGTACTTC.